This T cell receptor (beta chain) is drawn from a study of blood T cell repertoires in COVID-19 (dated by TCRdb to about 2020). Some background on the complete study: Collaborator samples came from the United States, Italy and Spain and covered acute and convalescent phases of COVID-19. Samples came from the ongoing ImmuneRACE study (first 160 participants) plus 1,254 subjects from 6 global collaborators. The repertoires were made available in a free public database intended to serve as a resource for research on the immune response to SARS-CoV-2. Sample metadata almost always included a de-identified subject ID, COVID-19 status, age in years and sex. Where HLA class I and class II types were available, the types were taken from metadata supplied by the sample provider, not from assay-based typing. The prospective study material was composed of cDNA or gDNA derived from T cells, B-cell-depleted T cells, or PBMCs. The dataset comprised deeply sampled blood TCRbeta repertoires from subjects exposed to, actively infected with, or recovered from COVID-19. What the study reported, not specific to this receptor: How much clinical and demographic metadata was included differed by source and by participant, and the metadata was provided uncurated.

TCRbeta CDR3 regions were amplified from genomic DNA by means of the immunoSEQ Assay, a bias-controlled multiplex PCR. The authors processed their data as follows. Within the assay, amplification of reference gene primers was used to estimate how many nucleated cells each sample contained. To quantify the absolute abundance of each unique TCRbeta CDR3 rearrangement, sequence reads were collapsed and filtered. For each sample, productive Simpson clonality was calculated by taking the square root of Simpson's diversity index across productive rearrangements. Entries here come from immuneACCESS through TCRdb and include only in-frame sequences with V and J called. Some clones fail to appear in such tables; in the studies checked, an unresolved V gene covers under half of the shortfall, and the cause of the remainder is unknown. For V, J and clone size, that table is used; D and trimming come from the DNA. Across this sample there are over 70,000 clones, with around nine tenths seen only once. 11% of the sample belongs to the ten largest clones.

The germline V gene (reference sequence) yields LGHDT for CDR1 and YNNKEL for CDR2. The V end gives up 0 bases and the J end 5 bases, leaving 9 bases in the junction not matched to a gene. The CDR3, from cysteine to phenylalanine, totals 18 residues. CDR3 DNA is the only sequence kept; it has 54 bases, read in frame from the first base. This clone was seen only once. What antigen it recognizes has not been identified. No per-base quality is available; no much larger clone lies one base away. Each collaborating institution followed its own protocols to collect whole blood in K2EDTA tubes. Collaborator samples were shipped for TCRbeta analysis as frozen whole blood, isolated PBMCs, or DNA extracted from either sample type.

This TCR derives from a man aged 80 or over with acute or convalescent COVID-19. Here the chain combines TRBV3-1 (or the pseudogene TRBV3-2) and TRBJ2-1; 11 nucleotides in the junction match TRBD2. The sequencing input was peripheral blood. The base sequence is TGTGCCAGCAGCCAAGATCCTGTAGCGGGAGGGCCGAACAATGAGCAGTTCTTC. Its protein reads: CASSQDPVAGGPNNEQFF.